The 30 T cell receptor beta chains below come from one sample, sequenced in a study of chemoradiotherapy in HPV16-positive cancers. The table came from immunoSEQ multiplex PCR; TCRdb's copy has only in-frame clones and leaves some out. The data contain 20,000 or so clones, roughly 84% of them singletons. The source material was blood, sampled from a patient who underwent chemoradiotherapy. All receptors derive from a human donor with HPV-associated anogenital cancer.

This clone was seen more than once but under ten times. The chain has TRBV5-8 and TRBJ1-1, with 7 bases that match TRBD1. Germline V gene lookup returns CDR1 SGHTS and CDR2 YDEGEE. The CDR3 covers 13 residues. V lost 5 bases to trimming and J lost 5 bases; unmatched junction nucleotides: 6. CDR3 nucleotides: TGTGCCAGCAGATTGCCAGGGGGAACTGAAGCTTTCTTT. Amino acids: CASRLPGGTEAFF.

This rearrangement joins TRBV7-6 to TRBJ1-1, with 8 bases that match TRBD1. The CDR3 contains 13 residues. Germline V lookup: CDR1 SGHVS, CDR2 FNYEAQ. V dropped 6 bases and J dropped 2; count of bases not matched to a gene: 2. The CDR3 reads CASSAGGNTEAFF. For the CDR3, the DNA is TGTGCCAGCAGTGCAGGGGGCAACACTGAAGCTTTCTTT. Using reference TRBV7-6 and TRBJ1-1 for the parts outside the CDR3, the full variable domain is GAGVSQSPRYKVTKRGQDVALRCDPISGHVSLYWYRQALGQGPEFLTYFNYEAQQDKSGLPNDRFSAERPEGSISTLTIQRTEQRDSAMYRCASSAGGNTEAFFGQGTRLTVV.

The CDR3 loop reads CASSLGTANYGYTF. The CDR3, as DNA: TGCGCCAGCAGCTTGGGGACAGCCAACTATGGCTACACCTTC. The V gene is TRBV5-1, the J gene TRBJ1-2; D is perhaps TRBD1 (6 bases). CDR3 length: 14 residues. Trimming took 0 bases from V and 2 from J, leaving 8 bases between them. The germline gives CDR1 SGHRS, CDR2 YFSETQ. Looking up the rest from reference TRBV5-1 and TRBJ1-2 gives the full variable domain: KAGVTQTPRYLIKTRGQQVTLSCSPISGHRSVSWYQQTPGQGLQFLFEYFSETQRNKGNFPGRFSGRQFSNSRSEMNVSTLELGDSALYLCASSLGTANYGYTFGSGTRLTVV.

V gene TRBV7-3 combines with J gene TRBJ2-3; 8 nucleotides agree with TRBD1. Germline lookup yields CDR1 SGHTA and CDR2 FQGTGA. J lost 6 bases, V lost 4 bases, and 12 bases had no gene match. CDR3 length: 16 residues. The CDR3 DNA sequence: TGTGCCAGCAGCTCGATAGGACAGGGTTTGGCGGATACGCAGTATTTT. Protein sequence: CASSSIGQGLADTQYF.

The rearrangement joins TRBV25-1 to TRBJ2-3; D gene unclear. Germline V lookup: CDR1 MGHDK, CDR2 SYGVNS. V gave up 6 bases and J gave up 5 bases, with 15 bases separating them. This CDR3 comprises 14 residues. CDR3 amino acids: CASRASQDGDTQYF. CDR3 nucleotides: TGTGCCAGCAGAGCCTCCCAAGATGGAGATACGCAGTATTTT.

J is TRBJ1-2 and V is TRBV19; D unresolved. CDR1 is LNHDA, CDR2 SQIVND, per germline (reference sequence). The CDR3 consists of 9 residues. The V end was cut by 7 bases, the J end by 7 bases, with 4 bases between. CDR3 region: CASIGGYTF. The DNA for the CDR3 is TGTGCCAGTATCGGTGGCTACACCTTC.

The chain has TRBV6-5 and TRBJ1-6; 7 nucleotides agree with TRBD1. From germline, CDR1 is MNHEY and CDR2 SVGAGI. Trimming at V came to 2 bases and at J to 10 bases, leaving 11 bases not matched to a gene. This CDR3 comprises 16 residues. CDR3 DNA sequence: TGTGCCAGCAGTTACCAACTGACAGGGAACGGCTCACCCCTCCACTTT. It translates to CASSYQLTGNGSPLHF.

CDR3 sequence reads: CASRFKDRGNQPQHF. The CDR3 DNA reads TGTGCCAGTAGATTCAAGGATAGGGGCAATCAGCCCCAGCATTTT. The chain carries TRBV19 and TRBJ1-5; no reliable D call. The germline V and J ends were trimmed by 6 bases and 2 bases, with 14 bases remaining between them. Germline lookup yields CDR1 LNHDA and CDR2 SQIVND (reference sequence). This CDR3 comprises 15 residues.

V gene TRBV10-1 combines with J gene TRBJ2-3; possible D gene TRBD2, 6 bases. V lost 4 bases and J lost 2, with 10 bases in between. Germline V CDR1 and CDR2: WNHNN, SYGVQD (reference sequence). The CDR3 runs 14 residues. In nucleotides, the CDR3 is TGCGCCAGCAGTGTTGGGGGGACCACAGATACGCAGTATTTT. Residues: CASSVGGTTDTQYF.

This chain connects TRBV5-6 to TRBJ1-5; D gene uncertain. V lost 0 bases and J 4 bases, leaving 5 bases between the germline ends. The CDR3 has 13 amino acids. CDR1 is SGHDT and CDR2 is YYEEEE in the germline V gene. Here the CDR3 DNA reads TGTGCCAGCAGCTTGGGGCAGAATCAGCCCCAGCATTTT. Translated: CASSLGQNQPQHF. Variable domain in full (rest from reference TRBV5-6 and TRBJ1-5): DAGVTQSPTHLIKTRGQQVTLRCSPKSGHDTVSWYQQALGQGPQFIFQYYEEEERQRGNFPDRFSGHQFPNYSSELNVNALLLGDSALYLCASSLGQNQPQHFGDGTRLSIL.

J is TRBJ1-2 and V is TRBV19; D is undetermined. With 6 bases removed from V and 8 bases from J, the gap between germline ends came to 13 bases. The CDR3 consists of 12 residues. CDR1 is LNHDA, CDR2 SQIVND, per germline (reference sequence). The CDR3 DNA follows: TGTGCCAGTAGCAACTGGGCGATCGGCTACACCTTC. Amino acids: CASSNWAIGYTF.

The chain uses TRBV27 and TRBJ1-4; TRBD1 matches 10 bases. CDR3 length: 15 residues. Germline V gene lookup returns CDR1 MNHEY and CDR2 SMNVEV (reference sequence). The ends lost 6 bases at V and 8 bases at J; junction bases unmatched: 9. CDR3 in DNA: TGTGCCAGCAGGAGGACAGGGGGGCAGAAAGAAAAACTGTTTTTT. It codes for CASRRTGGQKEKLFF.

The chain recombines TRBV19 with TRBJ2-1; no reliable D call. The CDR3 runs to 14 residues. Germline CDR1 reads LNHDA; CDR2 reads SQIVND (reference sequence). Trimming removed 9 bases from V and 2 bases from J, with 14 bases in between. CDR3 sequence: CASSRTLTYNEQFF. As DNA, the CDR3 is TGTGCCAGCAGCAGGACCCTTACCTACAATGAGCAGTTCTTC.

The chain joins TRBV7-2 to TRBJ2-7, with TRBD1 identical over 9 bases. This CDR3 has 16 residues. The germline gives CDR1 SGHTA, CDR2 FQGNSA. V trimming: 5 bases; J trimming: 5 bases; junction bases outside the gene matches: 13. CDR3 sequence reads: CASSAEPGTGWNEQYF. CDR3 nucleotide sequence: TGTGCCAGCAGCGCCGAGCCCGGGACAGGGTGGAACGAGCAGTACTTC.

The chain uses TRBV4-3 and TRBJ1-2, with TRBD1 as a possible D gene (5 bases). The V gene lost 1 base and the J gene lost 1 base, with 10 bases spanning the gap. This CDR3 has 15 amino acids. CDR1 is LGHNA and CDR2 is YSLEER in the germline V gene. The CDR3 is CASSQGQGSNYGYTF. In DNA, the CDR3 is TGCGCCAGCAGCCAAGGGCAGGGCAGTAACTATGGCTACACCTTC.

This chain connects TRBV9 to TRBJ1-2; 7 nucleotides line up with TRBD1. This CDR3 is built from 14 residues. V was clipped by 5 bases and J by 5 bases; unmatched bases: 9. Looked up from germline, CDR1 is SGDLS and CDR2 is YYNGEE. DNA for the CDR3: TGTGCCAGCAGGAGTGACAGGGAGAGGTATGGCTACACCTTC. Amino acids: CASRSDRERYGYTF.

V is TRBV29-1 and J is TRBJ1-5; 9 bases are a match to TRBD1. Unmatched junction bases numbered 6, after V lost 6 bases and J lost 3 bases. Germline CDR1 reads SQVTM; CDR2 reads ANQGSEA. The CDR3 runs 14 residues. The CDR3 nucleotides read TGCAGCGTCCTCACAGGGGGCGTCAATCAGCCCCAGCATTTT. It translates to CSVLTGGVNQPQHF. Together with reference TRBV29-1 and TRBJ1-5, the CDR3 gives the full variable domain: SAVISQKPSRDICQRGTSLTIQCQVDSQVTMMFWYRQQPGQSLTLIATANQGSEATYESGFVIDKFPISRPNLTFSTLTVSNMSPEDSSIYLCSVLTGGVNQPQHFGDGTRLSIL.

This clone was recorded only once. This chain joins TRBV19 and TRBJ2-3; possibly TRBD1 for D (5 bases). The V gene's germline CDR1 is LNHDA and CDR2 SQIVND (reference sequence). The CDR3 consists of 16 residues. Trimming shortened V by 3 bases and J by 1 base, and 14 bases separated the two germline ends. CDR3 in DNA: TGTGCCAGTAGTATTTTAGGGGAAATAGGCACAGATACGCAGTATTTT. Its protein product is CASSILGEIGTDTQYF.

The rearrangement uses TRBV7-9 and TRBJ1-6, with D unresolved. The CDR3 spans 12 residues. The V end lost 4 bases, the J end lost 10 bases, and 8 bases lay between the germline ends. Germline V CDR1 and CDR2: SEHNR, FQNEAQ (reference sequence). This CDR3 is CASSSNESPLHF. CDR3 DNA: TGTGCCAGCAGCTCTAACGAGTCACCCCTCCACTTT.

The chain recombines TRBV19 with TRBJ1-6; D gene ambiguous. CDR3 size: 14 residues. Germline assignment: CDR1 LNHDA and CDR2 SQIVND (reference sequence). Trimming removed 7 bases at V and 9 bases at J, with 16 bases between. The CDR3 DNA reads as TGTGCCAGTACCGGACCCCTCCCGAGTTCACCCCTCCACTTT. Its translation is CASTGPLPSSPLHF.

The chain recombines TRBV5-5 with TRBJ2-7; D is possibly TRBD1 or TRBD2 (6 bases each). Trimming stripped 5 bases from V and 7 bases from J, with 16 bases between. CDR1 is SGHKS and CDR2 is YYEKEE in the germline V gene (reference sequence). This CDR3 spans 13 amino acids. CDR3: CASSLGGGMEQYF. CDR3 in DNA: TGTGCCAGCAGTCTAGGGGGAGGAATGGAGCAGTACTTC.

The chain uses TRBV27 and TRBJ2-2; D is perhaps TRBD1 (5 bases). The CDR3 totals 14 residues. V lost 6 bases and J 0 bases, leaving 8 bases between the germline ends. CDR1 and CDR2 from the germline V gene are MNHEY and SMNVEV (reference sequence). CDR3 bases: TGTGCCAGCAGGGTAGGGGCGAACACCGGGGAGCTGTTTTTT. Translation gives CASRVGANTGELFF.

This chain links TRBV5-1 with TRBJ2-3; maybe TRBD2 (7 bases). V gave up 0 bases and J gave up 6 bases, with 20 bases separating them. Germline CDR1 and CDR2: SGHRS and YFSETQ. The CDR3 has 17 residues. In DNA form, the CDR3 reads TGCGCCAGCAGCTTGGGGGTCGGGGGGCCTAATTCGGATACGCAGTATTTT. The encoded protein is CASSLGVGGPNSDTQYF.

This chain links TRBV2 with TRBJ1-3; D gene uncertain. CDR3 length equals 16 residues. Per the germline V gene, CDR1 is SNHLY and CDR2 is FYNNEI. The V end lost 6 bases, the J end lost 0 bases, and 15 bases lay between the germline ends. This CDR3 is CASSGFKQLSGNTIYF. CDR3 DNA sequence: TGTGCCAGCAGCGGTTTCAAACAACTCTCTGGAAACACCATATATTTT.

As concerns this clone: Without the conserved terminal phenylalanine or tryptophan, this CDR3 likely stems from a read error. The limits of the CDR3 on the DNA are not certain, so only TCRdb's listed CDR3 is given. The chain links TRBV3-1 (or the pseudogene TRBV3-2) to TRBJ1-2; the table calls TRBD1, which could not be checked here. CDR1 and CDR2 from the germline V gene are LGHDT and YNNKEL (reference sequence). The CDR3 is 9 amino acids in total, end residues counted. The CDR3 sequence is CASSKDSQR.

The chain employs TRBV2 and TRBJ1-1, with 8 positions matching TRBD1. Trimming took 3 bases from V and 6 from J; bases not matched to a gene: 6. There are 14 residues in the CDR3. Germline values: CDR1 SNHLY, CDR2 FYNNEI. CDR3 DNA sequence: TGTGCCAGCAGTGAGAGGACAGGGAGGGCTGAAGCTTTCTTT. Translation gives CASSERTGRAEAFF.

The chain is built from TRBV9 and TRBJ2-3, with 12 nucleotides matching TRBD2. J gave up 2 bases and V 3 bases, and 13 bases lay outside the gene matches. CDR3 length: 19 residues. The V gene's germline CDR1 is SGDLS and CDR2 YYNGEE. The CDR3 is CASSERKGLAGINTDTQYF. The CDR3 nucleotides are TGTGCCAGCAGCGAGAGAAAAGGACTAGCGGGGATAAACACAGATACGCAGTATTTT. Full variable domain (rest looked up from reference TRBV9 and TRBJ2-3): DSGVTQTPKHLITATGQRVTLRCSPRSGDLSVYWYQQSLDQGLQFLIQYYNGEERAKGNILERFSAQQFPDLHSELNLSSLELGDSALYFCASSERKGLAGINTDTQYFGPGTRLTVL.

The gene calls are TRBV19 and TRBJ1-1; no firm D call. Trimming shortened V by 5 bases and J by 1 base, and 5 bases separated the two germline ends. The CDR3 contains 12 residues. The germline CDR1 and CDR2 sequences are LNHDA and SQIVND (reference sequence). DNA of the CDR3: TGTGCCAGTAGTGTGGGGAACACTGAAGCTTTCTTT. This translates into CASSVGNTEAFF.

The chain couples TRBV13 to TRBJ2-3; possibly TRBD2 for D (5 bases). Trimming stripped 5 bases from V and 5 bases from J, with 17 bases between. Germline CDR1 is PRHDT and CDR2 is FYEKMQ (reference sequence). The CDR3 has 15 amino acids. DNA for the CDR3: TGTGCCAGCAGCCCTATACTAGTTTTGGGAGATACGCAGTATTTT. Translated, it gives CASSPILVLGDTQYF.

The chain uses TRBV6-5 and TRBJ2-1, with unresolved D. The CDR3 is 13 amino acids. The V gene lost 6 bases and the J gene lost 9 bases, with 15 bases spanning the gap. The germline V gene encodes CDR1 MNHEY and CDR2 SVGAGI. The CDR3 is CASSYTEDLEQFF. The CDR3 DNA reads TGTGCCAGCAGCTACACAGAGGACCTTGAGCAGTTCTTC.